The 10 T cell receptor beta chains given below trace back to one sample, sequenced in a study of blood T cell repertoires in COVID-19. Here immunoSEQ multiplex PCR was the method, and the copy in TCRdb shows in-frame clones only, minus some. Here the sample spans more than 60,000 clones, approximately 84% being singletons. Source material: peripheral blood. Receptor source: a man in his forties or fifties with COVID-19, enrolled during active disease.

This clone occurred once. The V gene is TRBV30, the J gene TRBJ2-4, with D perhaps TRBD2 (6 bases). The CDR3 has 13 amino acids. Germline V CDR1 and CDR2: GTSNPN, SVGIG (reference sequence). V was trimmed by 1 base and J by 6 bases, leaving 10 bases between them. The CDR3 region is CAWSEEGSNIQYF. CDR3 sequence (DNA): TGTGCCTGGAGTGAGGAGGGATCAAACATTCAGTACTTC.

The genes are TRBV5-6 and TRBJ2-3; D might be TRBD1 (5 bases). Germline CDR1 is SGHDT and CDR2 is YYEEEE. With 0 bases removed from V and 2 bases from J, the gap between germline ends came to 13 bases. This CDR3 spans 16 amino acids. As DNA, the CDR3 is TGTGCCAGCAGCTTGGTTACAGGATTGTACACAGATACGCAGTATTTT. This gives the protein CASSLVTGLYTDTQYF.

This sequence joins TRBV11-2 and TRBJ1-3; D gene unclear. V lost 2 bases and J 3 bases, leaving 5 bases between the germline ends. The CDR3 is 13 residues long. Germline loops: CDR1 SGHAT, CDR2 FQNNGV. This CDR3 reads CASSLLFGNTIYF. The CDR3 nucleotides are TGTGCCAGCAGCTTATTATTTGGAAACACCATATATTTT.

This sequence joins TRBV30 and TRBJ2-1, with 10 bases fitting TRBD2. Losses at the gene ends were 3 bases for V and 5 bases for J; bases not matched to a gene: 7. This CDR3 has 15 residues. Germline-derived CDR1 and CDR2 are GTSNPN and SVGIG (reference sequence). The CDR3 loop reads CAWSARSGGDNEQFF. The CDR3 bases are TGTGCCTGGAGCGCACGGAGCGGGGGGGACAATGAGCAGTTCTTC.

The V gene is TRBV6-6, the J gene TRBJ2-5; 10 bases align to TRBD1. Germline V CDR1 and CDR2: MNHNY, SVGAGI (reference sequence). Trimming cost V 7 bases and J 2 bases; bases outside gene matches: 10. The CDR3 is 16 amino acids. The CDR3 sequence: CASNSRTGGEQETQYF. CDR3 bases: TGTGCCAGCAACTCGCGGACAGGGGGGGAACAAGAGACCCAGTACTTC.

The rearrangement links TRBV11-1 to TRBJ2-5; possible D gene TRBD1, 7 bases. The CDR3 consists of 15 residues. Trimming cost V 4 bases and J 5 bases, with 17 bases left between them. CDR1 is SGHAT and CDR2 is FQDESV in the germline V gene (reference sequence). The DNA of the CDR3 is TGTGCCAGCAGCTCCCAGGGGGGAAGTGGCGAGACCCAGTACTTC. The encoded protein is CASSSQGGSGETQYF.

V is TRBV7-9 and J is TRBJ2-7; TRBD1 might be the D (6 bases). From germline, CDR1 is SEHNR and CDR2 FQNEAQ (reference sequence). V gave up 5 bases and J gave up 2 bases, with 10 bases separating them. The CDR3 is 13 amino acids. The DNA of the CDR3 is TGTGCCAGCAGCCTTGGACAGCCCTACGAGCAGTACTTC. This translates into CASSLGQPYEQYF.

The chain joins TRBV12-3 or TRBV12-4 to TRBJ2-7; TRBD1 agrees at 8 bases. V trimming: 6 bases; J trimming: 5 bases; junction bases outside the gene matches: 6. This CDR3 region has 13 residues. The CDR3 nucleotides are TGTGCCAGCAGCACGGACAGGGACGACGAGCAGTACTTC. It is translated as CASSTDRDDEQYF.

As DNA, the CDR3 is TGTGCCAGCAGCGCCAGACAGGGCCTGAATGAAAAACTGTTTTTT. Encoded protein: CASSARQGLNEKLFF. The rearrangement joins TRBV7-9 to TRBJ1-4; TRBD1 aligns across 7 bases. Germline V gene lookup returns CDR1 SEHNR and CDR2 FQNEAQ (reference sequence). The CDR3 loop spans 15 amino acids. With V trimmed by 5 bases and J by 5 bases, 8 bases remained unmatched.

The table lists this clone with a count of one. Possible read error: a much larger clone is one base away. The identical CDR3 is also encoded by other nucleotide sequences in the sample. This chain links TRBV9 with TRBJ2-5; weak D call: TRBD2 (7 bases). The CDR3 is 17 residues long. Per the germline V gene, CDR1 is SGDLS and CDR2 is YYNGEE. Here the CDR3 reads CASSIMGGAGSQETQYF. DNA of the CDR3: TGCGCCAGCAGCATAATGGGGGGGGCGGGAAGTCAAGAGACCCAGTACTTC.